This TCR beta chain was observed in a study of blood T cell repertoires in COVID-19. As for the study in general: T cells, B-cell-depleted T cells, or PBMCs provided the cDNA or gDNA that served as material.

As handled by the study authors: Reference gene primer amplification yielded estimated nucleated cell counts. Here immunoSEQ multiplex PCR was the method, and the copy in TCRdb shows in-frame clones only, minus some. The D gene and trimming were derived from the DNA, and the V and J assignments and clone size from that table. The sample has approximately 440,000 clones, roughly 91% seen once; the top ten hold roughly 0.66%. Two negative PCRs, clearance, or symptom resolution had been documented for recovered Cohort 3 donors. Between the trimmed V and J ends, which lost 3 bases and 9 bases, there was a span of 15 bases. Germline V gene sequence: CDR1 MNHEY, CDR2 SMNVEV (reference sequence). This CDR3 is 14 amino acids long.

This sequence originates from a man younger than 35 who had recovered from COVID-19. The chain links TRBV27 to TRBJ2-1; tentative D call: TRBD1 (6 bases). Sequenced input: PBMCs or T cells enriched from blood (not recorded which). This chain's CDR3 is CASSLSRGEIEQFF. The CDR3 region has the DNA TGTGCCAGCAGTTTGTCCAGGGGAGAAATTGAGCAGTTCTTC.